These 32 T cell receptor beta chains were all obtained from the same sample, sequenced in a study of blood T cell repertoires in COVID-19. Sequenced by immunoSEQ multiplex PCR; TCRdb stores in-frame clones only, minus some. The data show some 220,000 clones, with 65% to 90% seen just once and 9.7% held by the top ten. The source material was peripheral blood. The receptors derive from a man over 45 with active or convalescent COVID-19.

V gene TRBV7-3 combines with J gene TRBJ2-1; 7 bases are shared with TRBD2. Per germline, CDR1 SGHTA and CDR2 FQGTGA. The junction had 7 bases not matched to a gene; V was cut back by 5 bases and J by 3 bases. This CDR3 is built from 15 residues. In DNA, the CDR3 is TGTGCCAGCAGCCCTTTGGGGGGGGACTACAATGAGCAGTTCTTC. Translation gives CASSPLGGDYNEQFF.

CDR3 nucleotides: TGTGCCAGCAGCTTTGTTACAGTAAAAGCTTTCTTT. It codes for CASSFVTVKAFF. The rearrangement uses TRBV12-1 and TRBJ1-1; the table's D gene call, TRBD1, was not cross checked with the DNA. TRBV12-1 is a known pseudogene. The CDR3 is made up of 12 amino acids.

This chain connects TRBV7-2 to TRBJ1-6, with a weak D call TRBD1 (6 bases). Germline values: CDR1 SGHTA, CDR2 FQGNSA. The CDR3 is made up of 15 amino acids. The V gene lost 0 bases and the J gene lost 8 bases, with 11 bases spanning the gap. CDR3 region: CASSLAGAVDSPLHF. For the CDR3, the DNA is TGTGCCAGCAGCTTAGCGGGGGCGGTAGATTCACCCCTCCACTTT. The whole variable domain, filled in from reference TRBV7-2 and TRBJ1-6, reads GAGVSQSPSNKVTEKGKDVELRCDPISGHTALYWYRQSLGQGLEFLIYFQGNSAPDKSGLPSDRFSAERTGGSVSTLTIQRTQQEDSAVYLCASSLAGAVDSPLHFGNGTRLTVT.

The gene calls are TRBV4-3 and TRBJ1-6, with TRBD1 matching 7 bases. Per germline, CDR1 LGHNA and CDR2 YSLEER. This CDR3 is 15 amino acids long. V lost 2 bases to trimming and J lost 7 bases; unmatched junction nucleotides: 5. The CDR3 loop is CASSQLPTGNSPLHF. The CDR3 DNA reads TGCGCCAGCAGCCAACTCCCGACAGGGAATTCACCCCTCCACTTT.

This rearrangement joins TRBV18 to TRBJ2-3; D might be TRBD2 (6 bases). V lost 1 base to trimming and J lost 0 bases, with 17 bases between them. This CDR3 region has 18 residues. Germline lookup yields CDR1 KGHSH and CDR2 LQKENI. The CDR3 DNA reads TGTGCCAGCTCACCACGGATCGCTAGCGAGACTAGCACAGATACGCAGTATTTT. This translates into CASSPRIASETSTDTQYF.

The chain couples TRBV7-9 to TRBJ1-2; D not certain. Trimming shortened V by 3 bases and J by 2 bases, and 13 bases separated the two germline ends. The germline gives CDR1 SEHNR, CDR2 FQNEAQ (reference sequence). The CDR3 runs 15 residues. CDR3 sequence (DNA): TGTGCCAGCAGCTTGGGCAGCCCGTCAAACTATGGCTACACCTTC. As protein: CASSLGSPSNYGYTF.

CDR3 DNA sequence: TGCGCCAGCAGCCAAGCTACCCGGACAGGGCCCGGGGGAGATACGCAGTATTTT. It is translated as CASSQATRTGPGGDTQYF. The J gene is TRBJ2-3, the V gene TRBV4-1; 8 bases line up with TRBD1. Losses at the gene ends were 1 base for V and 5 bases for J; bases not matched to a gene: 14. CDR1 is MGHRA and CDR2 is YSYEKL in the germline V gene. The CDR3 sequence is 18 residues long.

The V call is TRBV30, the J call TRBJ1-1; D not certain. CDR1 GTSNPN and CDR2 SVGIG come from the germline V gene (reference sequence). Trimming cost V 3 bases and J 1 base, with 9 bases left between them. CDR3 length: 13 amino acids. CDR3 in DNA: TGTGCCTGGAGGCCCCTAGGGAACACTGAAGCTTTCTTT. It specifies CAWRPLGNTEAFF. Complete variable domain (other parts from reference TRBV30 and TRBJ1-1): SQTIHQWPATLVQPVGSPLSLECTVEGTSNPNLYWYRQAAGRGLQLLFYSVGIGQISSEVPQNLSASRPQDRQFILSSKKLLLSDSGFYLCAWRPLGNTEAFFGQGTRLTVV.

The chain employs TRBV14 and TRBJ1-2, with 7 nucleotides matching TRBD1. Germline V gene data show CDR1 as SGHDN and CDR2 as FVKESK. V trimming: 9 bases; J trimming: 2 bases; junction bases outside the gene matches: 6. The CDR3 is 13 residues long. Here the CDR3 reads CASSVQGNYGYTF. The CDR3 DNA is TGTGCCAGTTCCGTACAGGGGAACTATGGCTACACCTTC.

This rearrangement joins TRBV5-6 to TRBJ2-1, with D possibly matching TRBD1 (5 bases). This CDR3 has 12 residues. CDR1 is SGHDT and CDR2 is YYEEEE in the germline V gene. V was cut by 10 bases and J by 4 bases, with 12 bases left in between. The CDR3 loop is CAGSRGYNEQFF. The CDR3 bases are TGTGCCGGTTCTAGGGGTTACAATGAGCAGTTCTTC.

This clone has just a few counts. The chain has TRBV6-2 or TRBV6-3 and TRBJ1-5; 9 bases fit TRBD1. The CDR3 has 21 amino acids. V lost 2 bases to trimming and J lost 0 bases; unmatched junction nucleotides: 17. Germline CDR1 reads MNHEY; CDR2 reads SVGEGT. The CDR3 coding sequence is TGTGCCAGCAGTTACATACCATGGTGGACAGGGGAGTCCTTTAGCAATCAGCCCCAGCATTTT. This encodes CASSYIPWWTGESFSNQPQHF.

This chain connects TRBV28 to TRBJ1-1; TRBD1 agrees at 10 bases. Trimming cost V 6 bases and J 4 bases; bases outside gene matches: 5. The germline V gene encodes CDR1 MDHEN and CDR2 SYDVKM. The CDR3 length is 14 residues. DNA of the CDR3: TGTGCCAGCAGCAGCGACAGGGGGCGCACTGAAGCTTTCTTT. Encoded protein: CASSSDRGRTEAFF.

The CDR3 here is CASSPKARDSTRREDTEAFF. The CDR3 DNA sequence: TGTGCCAGCAGCCCGAAGGCGAGGGACAGCACCCGAAGGGAGGACACTGAAGCTTTCTTT. The chain combines TRBV5-5 with TRBJ1-1, with 7 nucleotides matching TRBD1. The CDR3 runs 20 residues. V dropped 4 bases and J dropped 3; count of bases not matched to a gene: 24. The germline V gene encodes CDR1 SGHKS and CDR2 YYEKEE (reference sequence). The full variable domain, rest sourced from reference TRBV5-5 and TRBJ1-1, is DAGVTQSPTHLIKTRGQQVTLRCSPISGHKSVSWYQQVLGQGPQFIFQYYEKEERGRGNFPDRFSARQFPNYSSELNVNALLLGDSALYLCASSPKARDSTRREDTEAFFGQGTRLTVV.

The sample holds one count of this clone. This chain links TRBV5-1 with TRBJ1-2; D is perhaps TRBD1 (5 bases). CDR3 length: 14 amino acids. V lost 0 bases, J lost 6 bases, and 12 bases lay in between. Looked up from germline, CDR1 is SGHRS and CDR2 is YFSETQ. The CDR3 DNA reads TGCGCCAGCAGCTTGGGGGACGGAGGGCATGGCTACACCTTC. Its protein is CASSLGDGGHGYTF.

The chain uses TRBV9 and TRBJ2-5; no reliable D call. Germline assignment: CDR1 SGDLS and CDR2 YYNGEE. V lost 1 base, J lost 1 base, and 8 bases lay in between. The CDR3 totals 14 residues. DNA of the CDR3: TGTGCCAGCAGCGTACAAGGCGGCCAAGAGACCCAGTACTTC. Translating gives CASSVQGGQETQYF.

V and J are TRBV4-1 and TRBJ2-7; no definite D call. V shed 4 bases and J shed 2 bases, with 9 bases lying between them. In germline, CDR1 is MGHRA, CDR2 YSYEKL. The CDR3 is 13 residues long. The CDR3 DNA reads as TGCGCCAGCAGCCGCGGAGTGACCTACGAGCAGTACTTC. This encodes CASSRGVTYEQYF.

This clone was recorded once. This chain joins TRBV28 and TRBJ2-1; 9 nucleotides match TRBD2. Looked up from germline, CDR1 is MDHEN and CDR2 is SYDVKM. The length of the CDR3 is 15 residues. V lost 4 bases, J lost 5 bases, and 6 bases stayed unmatched. The CDR3 here is CASSWGAGGNNEQFF. In nucleotides, the CDR3 is TGTGCCAGCAGTTGGGGAGCGGGGGGCAACAATGAGCAGTTCTTC.

About this clone itself: Other nucleotide sequences from this sample produce the same CDR3. The rearrangement joins TRBV18 to TRBJ2-5; unclear D gene. The V gene lost 1 base and the J gene lost 4 bases, with 4 bases spanning the gap. The CDR3 consists of 12 residues. Per the germline V gene, CDR1 is KGHSH and CDR2 is LQKENI. The DNA for the CDR3 is TGTGCCAGCTCACCACAGAGAGAGACCCAGTACTTC. It translates to CASSPQRETQYF.

This clone appeared once. The rearrangement links TRBV4-3 to TRBJ1-6; possible D gene TRBD1, 5 bases. CDR1 is LGHNA and CDR2 is YSLEER in the germline V gene. Trimming pared 0 bases from V and 7 bases from J, leaving 22 bases between. This CDR3 spans 19 amino acids. In DNA, the CDR3 is TGCGCCAGCAGCCAAGAATTTTCGTCCCGGGCAGGGAGGAATTCACCCCTCCACTTT. This codes for CASSQEFSSRAGRNSPLHF.

The chain links TRBV5-1 to TRBJ1-5; TRBD1 matches at 9 bases. The CDR3 runs 15 residues. Losses at the gene ends were 4 bases for V and 6 bases for J; bases not matched to a gene: 8. Germline CDR1 reads SGHRS; CDR2 reads YFSETQ. CDR3 nucleotides: TGCGCCAGCAGCGCAACCGGGACAGGGACTCAGCCCCAGCATTTT. Translating it yields CASSATGTGTQPQHF.

V gene TRBV6-5 combines with J gene TRBJ1-1, with TRBD1 as a possible D gene (6 bases). V lost 4 bases and J 5 bases, leaving 14 bases between the germline ends. The germline gives CDR1 MNHEY, CDR2 SVGAGI. This CDR3 is built from 14 residues. CDR3 region: CASSSQGSGTEAFF. The CDR3 DNA follows: TGTGCCAGCAGTTCACAGGGAAGTGGGACTGAAGCTTTCTTT.

The chain joins TRBV7-9 to TRBJ1-2; perhaps TRBD1 as D (5 bases). This CDR3 comprises 13 residues. The germline V gene has CDR1 SEHNR and CDR2 FQNEAQ (reference sequence). The ends were cut back, 5 bases at V and 3 bases at J, with 10 bases in the middle. For the CDR3, the DNA is TGTGCCAGCAGCCCAGGGTTTGACTATGGCTACACCTTC. This translates into CASSPGFDYGYTF.

V gene TRBV10-3 combines with J gene TRBJ2-7, with 8 bases that match TRBD1. The CDR3 has 15 residues. V trimming: 2 bases; J trimming: 2 bases; junction bases outside the gene matches: 5. CDR1 and CDR2 (germline): ENHRY, SYGVKD. The CDR3 coding sequence is TGTGCCATCAGTGAGCCGGGACAGGAAACCTACGAGCAGTACTTC. Translating gives CAISEPGQETYEQYF.

This clone was detected only once. The J gene is TRBJ1-1, the V gene TRBV2; 10 positions agree with TRBD1. The CDR3 runs to 15 residues. Germline V lookup: CDR1 SNHLY, CDR2 FYNNEI. J was trimmed by 6 bases and V by 2 bases; bases with no gene match: 6. The CDR3 loop is CASSEPGTGASEAFF. DNA of the CDR3: TGTGCCAGCAGTGAACCCGGGACAGGGGCATCTGAAGCTTTCTTT. The full variable domain, rest sourced from reference TRBV2 and TRBJ1-1, is EPEVTQTPSHQVTQMGQEVILRCVPISNHLYFYWYRQILGQKVEFLVSFYNNEISEKSEIFDDQFSVERPDGSNFTLKIRSTKLEDSAMYFCASSEPGTGASEAFFGQGTRLTVV.

V gene TRBV11-2 combines with J gene TRBJ2-5; 15 nucleotides line up with TRBD2. Germline V gene sequence: CDR1 SGHAT, CDR2 FQNNGV. J was trimmed by 2 bases and V by 5 bases; bases with no gene match: 9. The CDR3 contains 18 residues. The CDR3 here is CASSRGTSGGTTQETQYF. CDR3 coding DNA: TGTGCCAGCAGCCGGGGGACTAGCGGGGGGACCACTCAAGAGACCCAGTACTTC.

This sequence joins TRBV5-1 and TRBJ2-1; TRBD2 is a possible D gene (7 bases). Per the germline V gene, CDR1 is SGHRS and CDR2 is YFSETQ. Trimming stripped 7 bases from V and 7 bases from J, with 21 bases between. This CDR3 has 15 amino acids. The CDR3 sequence: CASPLKGGGLNEQFF. CDR3 nucleotide sequence: TGCGCCAGCCCTCTGAAGGGGGGGGGCTTAAATGAGCAGTTCTTC.

The J gene is TRBJ2-5, the V gene TRBV3-1 (or the pseudogene TRBV3-2); D might be TRBD2 (5 bases). The V end was cut by 6 bases, the J end by 4 bases, with 18 bases between. The CDR3 is 15 residues long. Germline loops: CDR1 LGHDT, CDR2 YNNKEL (reference sequence). CDR3 in amino acids: CASSKNGLSRETQYF. CDR3 DNA: TGTGCCAGCAGTAAAAACGGACTCTCCAGAGAGACCCAGTACTTC.

This rearrangement joins TRBV2 to TRBJ1-2, with TRBD1 as a possible D gene (6 bases). The V gene lost 3 bases and the J gene lost 5 bases, with 7 bases spanning the gap. The germline V gene encodes CDR1 SNHLY and CDR2 FYNNEI. The CDR3 is made up of 12 amino acids. The CDR3 region is CASSDRGYGYTF. CDR3 nucleotide sequence: TGTGCCAGCAGTGACAGGGGTTATGGCTACACCTTC.

The gene calls are TRBV6-1 and TRBJ2-1, with 7 bases fitting TRBD2. The trim removed 1 base at V and 7 bases at J, leaving 19 bases unmatched. The CDR3 runs 19 residues. Germline loops: CDR1 MNHNS, CDR2 SASEGT. The CDR3 spells CASSEEVLGTNGGRNEQFF. In nucleotides, the CDR3 is TGTGCCAGCAGTGAAGAGGTGTTGGGGACTAACGGGGGAAGGAATGAGCAGTTCTTC.

This rearrangement joins TRBV9 to TRBJ1-6; TRBD1 is a possible D gene (6 bases). The CDR3 loop spans 15 amino acids. Germline assignment: CDR1 SGDLS and CDR2 YYNGEE. V shed 0 bases and J shed 7 bases, with 11 bases lying between them. CDR3 in DNA: TGTGCCAGCAGCGTAGTCGGACAGCCAAATTCACCCCTCCACTTT. This sequence encodes CASSVVGQPNSPLHF. Full variable domain (rest looked up from reference TRBV9 and TRBJ1-6): DSGVTQTPKHLITATGQRVTLRCSPRSGDLSVYWYQQSLDQGLQFLIQYYNGEERAKGNILERFSAQQFPDLHSELNLSSLELGDSALYFCASSVVGQPNSPLHFGNGTRLTVT.

This rearrangement joins TRBV5-4 to TRBJ1-3, with D perhaps TRBD1 (5 bases). V was trimmed by 4 bases and J by 0 bases, leaving 11 bases between them. The CDR3 has 15 amino acids. Germline loops: CDR1 SGHNT, CDR2 YYREEE (reference sequence). CDR3 coding DNA: TGTGCCAGCAGCGCGGGACCGACCTCTGGAAACACCATATATTTT. This gives the protein CASSAGPTSGNTIYF.

The V and J genes are TRBV9 and TRBJ1-1; D is unresolved. Per germline, CDR1 SGDLS and CDR2 YYNGEE. The V gene lost 2 bases and the J gene lost 1 base, with 6 bases spanning the gap. This CDR3 has 13 amino acids. CDR3: CASSVSGNTEAFF. The CDR3 DNA sequence: TGTGCCAGCAGCGTTTCAGGGAACACTGAAGCTTTCTTT.